The entry below describes one T cell receptor beta chain. The CDR3 is made up of 14 amino acids. V shed 0 bases and J shed 7 bases, with 11 bases lying between them. Germline CDR1 reads SGHRS; CDR2 reads YFSETQ. PCR was performed using 60 Vbeta and 13 Jbeta primers. Produced via immunoSEQ multiplex PCR; TCRdb's table is partial and in-frame only. The sample records roughly 150,000 clones, nearly 80% being singletons. This sample is part of a study of cytomegalovirus exposure and HLA in healthy donors. The clonotype was recovered from a male donor in good health and CMV-seronegative. The chain links TRBV5-1 to TRBJ2-1; the D gene is possibly TRBD2 (6 bases). Sequenced sample: PBMCs. Here the CDR3 reads CASSLVSGRNEQFF. The CDR3 coding sequence is TGCGCCAGCAGCTTGGTGTCGGGGAGGAATGAGCAGTTCTTC. Using reference TRBV5-1 and TRBJ2-1 for the parts outside the CDR3, the full variable domain is KAGVTQTPRYLIKTRGQQVTLSCSPISGHRSVSWYQQTPGQGLQFLFEYFSETQRNKGNFPGRFSGRQFSNSRSEMNVSTLELGDSALYLCASSLVSGRNEQFFGPGTRLTVL.